This record covers a single T cell receptor (beta chain). The sample is drawn from a study of shared clonotypes between healthy human individuals. The CDR3 totals 14 residues. With 4 bases removed from V and 2 bases from J, the gap between germline ends came to 11 bases. Germline V gene data show CDR1 as LGHNA and CDR2 as YNFKEQ. Per the original data handling: Filtering differed, since immunoSEQ gave only junction sequences and no quality scores. Repertoires were generated with immunoSEQ multiplex PCR, while TCRdb's copy carries only in-frame clones and drops some. That table gives V, J and clone size, and the DNA gave D and trimming. The sample records 550,000 to 600,000 clones, roughly 79% being singletons.

This receptor was taken from a woman between 40 and 55 years old in good health. Some clones in this sample may be carry-over from other donors' samples. The chain couples TRBV4-2 to TRBJ1-2; tentative D call: TRBD1 (6 bases). The sample was PBMCs. The CDR3 reads CASSRTDGNYGYTF. The CDR3 DNA reads TGTGCCAGCAGCCGGACAGACGGGAACTATGGCTACACCTTC.